The sequence of this T cell receptor beta chain was determined in a study of monozygotic twins with inflammatory bowel disease. RNA in its total form was extracted from whole blood, and T cells were not sorted. Study-wide results and caveats: Among the T cells, different subtypes could not be distinguished.

UMIs bearing a 6-nucleotide sample barcode were added through template switching. TCRalpha and TCRbeta cDNA went through two nested PCRs of about 15 and 9 cycles. TCRdb reanalyzed the 5' RACE reads and collapses them to one entry per CDR3 protein, without DNA. This repertoire includes fewer than 450,000 distinct CDR3 sequences. A note on this clonotype: The target antigen is unknown.

The source of this sequence is a human donor with ulcerative colitis or Crohn's disease, or a healthy co-twin of an affected twin (not recorded which). The material sequenced was blood.

CDR3 in amino acids: CASSSWTGIQETQYF. The rearrangement links TRBV12-3 or TRBV12-4 to TRBJ2-5; the TCRdb call, TRBD1, lacks DNA for checking. This CDR3 has 15 residues.